The 18 T cell receptor beta chains in this list originate from one sample, sequenced in a study of CD8 T cells in ankylosing spondylitis. TCRdb re-called the 5' RACE reads through MiXCR, storing one row per CDR3 protein. The table includes 30,000 to 40,000 distinct CDR3 sequences, under 13% detected once. Sequencing was carried out using blood, either unsorted or a sorted T cell fraction (not recorded which). These receptors were taken from a male donor with ankylosing spondylitis or in good health (not recorded which).

The sample holds many counts of this clonotype. The rearrangement links TRBV6-1 to TRBJ2-7; 8 bases are shared with TRBD2. V was clipped by 8 bases and J by 4 bases; unmatched bases: 13. The CDR3 length is 15 residues. Germline CDR1 is MNHNS and CDR2 is SASEGT. CDR3 region: CASCPEGGRRYEQYF. The CDR3 region has the DNA TGTGCCAGCTGCCCCGAAGGCGGGAGGAGATACGAGCAGTACTTC.

This clonotype was detected many times. The rearrangement joins TRBV9 to TRBJ2-1, with TRBD2 matching over 9 bases. Germline V lookup: CDR1 SGDLS, CDR2 YYNGEE. Trimming at V came to 2 bases and at J to 6 bases, leaving 6 bases not matched to a gene. The CDR3 covers 15 residues. Here the CDR3 reads CASSVLTSGLNEQFF. In DNA form, the CDR3 reads TGTGCCAGCAGCGTTTTGACTAGCGGCCTCAATGAGCAGTTCTTC.

This clonotype was counted many times. The V and J genes are TRBV7-2 and TRBJ1-2, with 7 bases aligning to TRBD1. V dropped 5 bases and J dropped 8; count of bases not matched to a gene: 11. Germline V lookup: CDR1 SGHTA, CDR2 FQGNSA. The CDR3 sequence is 14 residues long. The CDR3 loop is CASSPWQGERGYTF. CDR3 nucleotides: TGTGCCAGCAGCCCTTGGCAGGGGGAAAGGGGCTACACCTTC.

This clonotype was observed many times. The chain joins TRBV6-5 to TRBJ2-2; either TRBD1 or TRBD2 may fit D (5 bases each). Deletions cut 2 bases from V and 2 bases from J, with 6 bases between. The CDR3 totals 14 residues. Germline CDR1 and CDR2: MNHEY and SVGAGI. The CDR3 DNA is TGTGCCAGCAGTTACGGGGGAAACACCGGGGAGCTGTTTTTT. It encodes CASSYGGNTGELFF.

Ten or more counts support this clonotype. The genes are TRBV20-1 and TRBJ2-1, with D possibly matching TRBD2 (6 bases). Germline V gives CDR1 DFQATT, CDR2 SNEGSKA (reference sequence). This CDR3 has 14 amino acids. V was shortened by 6 bases and J by 1 base, with 13 bases between the two germline ends. CDR3 bases: TGCAGTGCACCGACCGGGAGATCCTACAATGAGCAGTTCTTC. Its translation: CSAPTGRSYNEQFF.

This clonotype was recorded many times. This CDR3 is CASSMTASSGNTIYF. CDR3 coding DNA: TGTGCCAGCAGCATGACAGCCAGCTCTGGAAACACCATATATTTT. The chain joins TRBV7-8 to TRBJ1-3; possible D gene TRBD1, 5 bases. Germline CDR1 SGHVS, CDR2 FQNEAQ. The CDR3 consists of 15 residues. V lost 5 bases to trimming and J lost 0 bases, with 11 bases between them. The full variable domain, rest sourced from reference TRBV7-8 and TRBJ1-3, is GAGVSQSPRYKVAKRGQDVALRCDPISGHVSLFWYQQALGQGPEFLTYFQNEAQLDKSGLPSDRFFAERPEGSVSTLKIQRTQQEDSAVYLCASSMTASSGNTIYFGEGSWLTVV.

This clonotype occurred many times. The V gene is TRBV20-1, the J gene TRBJ1-5; TRBD1 might be the D (5 bases). CDR1 is DFQATT, CDR2 SNEGSKA, per germline (reference sequence). The CDR3 is made up of 14 amino acids. Trimming stripped 2 bases from V and 3 bases from J, with 11 bases between. The CDR3: CSARKQVVNQPQHF. CDR3 coding DNA: TGCAGTGCTAGAAAACAGGTCGTCAATCAGCCCCAGCATTTT.

This clonotype was counted many times. The chain couples TRBV5-1 to TRBJ2-7, with 12 bases matching TRBD2. The V segment lost 1 base and the J segment 4 bases; nucleotides outside the gene matches: 6. Germline V gene sequence: CDR1 SGHRS, CDR2 YFSETQ. The CDR3 covers 16 residues. The CDR3 DNA is TGCGCCAGCAGCTTGTATGAGACTAGCGGGAGTTACGAGCAGTACTTC. Encoded protein: CASSLYETSGSYEQYF.

This clonotype was seen at least ten times. The J gene is TRBJ1-5, the V gene TRBV5-1, with a weak D call TRBD1 (5 bases). Per germline, CDR1 SGHRS and CDR2 YFSETQ. The germline V and J ends were trimmed by 6 bases and 3 bases, with 19 bases remaining between them. CDR3 length: 16 amino acids. The CDR3 DNA reads as TGCGCCAGCATCCTCATCGGACACCATTTCAATCAGCCCCAGCATTTT. It is translated as CASILIGHHFNQPQHF. Full variable domain (rest looked up from reference TRBV5-1 and TRBJ1-5): KAGVTQTPRYLIKTRGQQVTLSCSPISGHRSVSWYQQTPGQGLQFLFEYFSETQRNKGNFPGRFSGRQFSNSRSEMNVSTLELGDSALYLCASILIGHHFNQPQHFGDGTRLSIL.

This clonotype was seen ten or more times. The chain joins TRBV10-3 to TRBJ2-3; D is tentatively TRBD1 or TRBD2 (5 bases each). Germline V lookup: CDR1 ENHRY, CDR2 SYGVKD. CDR3 length: 16 residues. V lost 0 bases to trimming and J lost 4 bases, with 14 bases between them. The DNA of the CDR3 is TGTGCCATCAGTGAGTCCCATGGGGGAGTGGCAGATACGCAGTATTTT. Its protein product is CAISESHGGVADTQYF.

This clonotype was observed many times. The V gene is TRBV9, the J gene TRBJ2-2, with TRBD2 matching 8 bases. The CDR3 length is 16 residues. Germline CDR1 is SGDLS and CDR2 is YYNGEE. V shed 1 base and J 7 bases; nucleotides not matched to a gene: 9. As DNA, the CDR3 is TGTGCCAGCAGCGTAACCACGGGGGGGTCCCACGGGGAGCTGTTTTTT. This sequence encodes CASSVTTGGSHGELFF. Complete variable domain (other parts from reference TRBV9 and TRBJ2-2): DSGVTQTPKHLITATGQRVTLRCSPRSGDLSVYWYQQSLDQGLQFLIQYYNGEERAKGNILERFSAQQFPDLHSELNLSSLELGDSALYFCASSVTTGGSHGELFFGEGSRLTVL.

This clonotype rates as medium-sized. The V call is TRBV4-3, the J call TRBJ1-2; a possible D gene is TRBD1 (6 bases). With 0 bases removed from V and 3 bases from J, the gap between germline ends came to 11 bases. Germline assignment: CDR1 LGHNA and CDR2 YSLEER. CDR3 length equals 15 residues. For the CDR3, the DNA is TGCGCCAGCAGCCAAGACAAAACAGGGTACTATGGCTACACCTTC. It encodes CASSQDKTGYYGYTF.

This clonotype was detected only a few times. The rearrangement uses TRBV29-1 and TRBJ2-3; weak D call: TRBD1 (5 bases). V was shortened by 2 bases and J by 2 bases, with 14 bases between the two germline ends. CDR1 is SQVTM and CDR2 is ANQGSEA in the germline V gene. The CDR3 covers 15 residues. In DNA, the CDR3 is TGCAGCGTTGAATTCTGGCAGGGCTTCACAGATACGCAGTATTTT. Its protein is CSVEFWQGFTDTQYF.

This clonotype has ten or more counts. The V and J genes are TRBV20-1 and TRBJ2-4, with D possibly being TRBD2 (5 bases). The CDR3 length is 14 residues. V was trimmed by 8 bases and J by 0 bases, leaving 14 bases between them. Per the germline V gene, CDR1 is DFQATT and CDR2 is SNEGSKA (reference sequence). The CDR3 region is CSPLSGLAKNIQYF. The CDR3 nucleotides read TGCAGTCCACTGAGCGGCCTAGCCAAAAACATTCAGTACTTC.

This clonotype was picked up many times. The V and J genes are TRBV29-1 and TRBJ1-2, with 9 bases fitting TRBD1. V trimming: 5 bases; J trimming: 3 bases; junction bases outside the gene matches: 4. This CDR3 region has 13 residues. Germline loops: CDR1 SQVTM, CDR2 ANQGSEA. CDR3 nucleotide sequence: TGCAGCGTTACCCGACAGGGGGACTATGGCTACACCTTC. It specifies CSVTRQGDYGYTF.

This clonotype was found many times. The J gene is TRBJ1-1, the V gene TRBV29-1; possible D gene TRBD1, 5 bases. There are 14 residues in the CDR3. Trimming took off 7 bases at V and 4 bases at J, with 19 bases between the two ends. Per germline, CDR1 SQVTM and CDR2 ANQGSEA. This CDR3 is CSAQGSFLGTEAFF. Here the CDR3 DNA reads TGCAGCGCCCAGGGTAGCTTTTTGGGCACTGAAGCTTTCTTT. The variable domain in full, with the rest retrieved from reference TRBV29-1 and TRBJ1-1, is SAVISQKPSRDICQRGTSLTIQCQVDSQVTMMFWYRQQPGQSLTLIATANQGSEATYESGFVIDKFPISRPNLTFSTLTVSNMSPEDSSIYLCSAQGSFLGTEAFFGQGTRLTVV.

The genes are TRBV6-1 and TRBJ1-1; possibly TRBD1 for D (6 bases). Germline V gene sequence: CDR1 MNHNS, CDR2 SASEGT. The CDR3 has 13 amino acids. The V and J ends lost 7 bases and 10 bases respectively, with 19 bases between them. CDR3 in amino acids: CASNIGGMESAFF. The CDR3 bases are TGTGCCAGCAATATAGGGGGGATGGAGTCAGCTTTCTTT.

This clonotype was seen ten or more times. The gene calls are TRBV20-1 and TRBJ2-7; 9 positions agree with TRBD1. The CDR3 runs to 16 residues. After removal of 0 bases from V and 4 bases from J, the junction contained 10 bases not matched to a gene. Germline V gene data show CDR1 as DFQATT and CDR2 as SNEGSKA (reference sequence). For the CDR3, the DNA is TGCAGTGCTAGAGACCGGACAGGGGTATTTACATACGAGCAGTACTTC. This gives the protein CSARDRTGVFTYEQYF.